This T cell receptor (beta chain) originates from a study of spatial heterogeneity in lung cancer. Study as a whole: The average count in raw reads for each unique TCR and UMI combination exceeded 8.5 appearances.

This clonotype was seen ten or more times. The time point: sample taken at primary tumor resection. Whole RNA from tumor, nontumor lung or frozen PBMC was sequenced unsorted. The cohort: some 70 early-stage, untreated non-small cell lung cancer patients. CDR3 length: 15 residues. The V gene lost 1 base and the J gene lost 5 bases, with 14 bases spanning the gap. The germline gives CDR1 MGHRA, CDR2 YSYEKL. TCRdb used MiXCR to reprocess the 5' RACE reads, holding one entry per CDR3 protein. The data contain under 8,500 distinct CDR3 sequences, 5.4% of them seen just once; the ten biggest clones take up about 8.3%.

Specimen: normal lung tissue next to the tumor, collected at surgery. This clonotype was obtained from a female donor with early-stage non-small cell lung cancer. V is TRBV4-1 and J is TRBJ1-2, with unresolved D. The CDR3 region is CASSQVHGKPYGYTF. The CDR3 coding sequence is TGCGCCAGCAGCCAAGTACACGGAAAACCTTATGGCTACACCTTC.